This T cell receptor (beta chain) was observed in a study of regulatory T cells in long-lasting Graves disease. Study-wide points: Researchers examined only peripheral blood and not thyroid tissue. Small numbers of samples may have cut accuracy.

Indicated time point: persistent/refractory GD, antithyroid drugs over 5 years with positive TRAb. PBMCs provided the RNA from which the TCR library was made. With 7 bases removed from V and 7 bases from J, the gap between germline ends came to 11 bases. CDR3 length equals 12 residues. CDR3 regions were amplified by Arm-PCR using iRepertoire HTBI primers to build TCR beta libraries. TCRdb reprocessed the multiplex PCR reads with MiXCR, giving one entry per CDR3 protein. The repertoire consists of 400,000 to 450,000 distinct CDR3 sequences, with less than 25% occurring once and the leading ten covering approximately 26%. There are a few counts of this clonotype. Antigen: not known.

Material: peripheral blood mononuclear cells (PBMCs), obtained when the disease was refractory, from a patient treated with antithyroid drugs. The chain couples TRBV12-3 or TRBV12-4 to TRBJ1-5, with no clear D. The receptor's source is a female donor with Graves disease. The CDR3 bases are TGTGCCAGCACCTACAGTAACCAGCCCCAGCATTTT. Its protein product is CASTYSNQPQHF.